This T cell receptor (beta chain) emerged from a study of T cells after yellow fever vaccination. General study results and limits: The secondary response was weaker but peaked faster, day 5 versus 15.

With regard to this clonotype: Antigen: not known.

In TCRdb, the 5' RACE reads were re-called with MiXCR into one record per CDR3 protein. Of about 240,000 distinct CDR3 sequences listed, around 7% are singletons. Germline CDR1 is SGHRS and CDR2 is YFSETQ. This CDR3 has 15 residues. Trimming removed 7 bases from V and 1 base from J, with 17 bases in between. The receptor was isolated from a man aged 25 to 40 who received the YFV17D yellow fever vaccine. Sequenced material: CD4+ T cells sorted from PBMCs, taken 15 days after the yellow fever booster vaccination. J is TRBJ1-1 and V is TRBV5-1; no definite D call. The CDR3 protein is CASGEAARSNTEAFF. CDR3 in DNA: TGCGCCAGCGGAGAGGCAGCGAGATCGAACACTGAAGCTTTCTTT.